Shown below are 22 T cell receptor beta chains from a single sample sequenced in a study of T cells in Graves' hyperthyroidism and ophthalmopathy. TCR beta CDR3 sequences were amplified from RNA transcripts. HTBI primers drove first-round RT-PCR of the TCR CDR3. TCRdb itself ran the multiplex PCR reads through MiXCR, one entry per CDR3 protein. Among 300,000 to 450,000 distinct CDR3 sequences listed, about 15% were seen once. The sequencing sample was made of blood. The origin of the receptors is a woman aged 25 to 39 with Graves' ophthalmopathy.

This clonotype was seen ten or more times. The chain employs TRBV20-1 and TRBJ2-3; TRBD2 matches 11 bases. The CDR3 contains 15 residues. Germline CDR1 is DFQATT and CDR2 is SNEGSKA (reference sequence). V dropped 6 bases and J dropped 7; count of bases not matched to a gene: 12. Written as DNA, the CDR3 is TGCAGTGCCCGGAGCCTAGCGGGGGGACTCAATACGCAGTATTTT. It translates to CSARSLAGGLNTQYF.

The V call is TRBV19, the J call TRBJ2-2; 7 bases fit TRBD2. This CDR3 is 15 amino acids long. V dropped 3 bases and J dropped 8; count of bases not matched to a gene: 9. Germline V CDR1 and CDR2: LNHDA, SQIVND (reference sequence). The CDR3 region is CASSMMATSSGELFF. CDR3 nucleotide sequence: TGTGCCAGTAGTATGATGGCGACTAGCTCTGGGGAGCTGTTTTTT.

A few counts support this clonotype. The J gene is TRBJ2-3, the V gene TRBV19; D is unresolved. The germline V gene encodes CDR1 LNHDA and CDR2 SQIVND (reference sequence). The CDR3 spans 14 residues. V lost 3 bases and J lost 3, with 10 bases in between. CDR3 region: CASSIKLSTDTQYF. The DNA of the CDR3 is TGTGCCAGTAGTATTAAACTCAGTACAGATACGCAGTATTTT.

The sample holds many counts of this clonotype. This chain links TRBV29-1 with TRBJ2-7; D is perhaps TRBD2 (6 bases). V was trimmed by 3 bases and J by 1 base, leaving 10 bases between them. Germline V lookup: CDR1 SQVTM, CDR2 ANQGSEA. The CDR3 consists of 13 residues. The DNA for the CDR3 is TGCAGCGTTGAGGCGGGGACGTCCTACGAGCAGTACTTC. Residues: CSVEAGTSYEQYF.

Ten or more counts support this clonotype. The J gene is TRBJ2-7, the V gene TRBV3-1; TRBD1 matches at 8 bases. After removal of 0 bases from V and 3 bases from J, the junction contained 1 base not matched to a gene. This CDR3 has 14 residues. Germline loops: CDR1 LGHDT, CDR2 YNNKEL (reference sequence). DNA of the CDR3: TGTGCCAGCAGCCAAGAAGGACAGGGCTACGAGCAGTACTTC. Its protein is CASSQEGQGYEQYF.

This clonotype was recorded many times. The chain couples TRBV2 to TRBJ2-4; 7 positions match TRBD1. Germline V lookup: CDR1 SNHLY, CDR2 FYNNEI. Trimming cost V 10 bases and J 5 bases; bases outside gene matches: 5. The CDR3 sequence is 12 residues long. This CDR3 reads CAIQTGQNIQYF. The CDR3 bases are TGTGCCATTCAGACAGGGCAAAACATTCAGTACTTC.

This clonotype was observed many times. This chain links TRBV15 with TRBJ2-7, with D perhaps being TRBD1 or TRBD2 (5 bases each). The ends were cut back, 5 bases at V and 4 bases at J, with 15 bases in the middle. Germline V lookup: CDR1 LNHNV, CDR2 YYDKDF (reference sequence). CDR3 length: 14 residues. In DNA form, the CDR3 reads TGTGCCACCAGCTTTTCAATGGGGGAATACGAGCAGTACTTC. Protein: CATSFSMGEYEQYF.

This clonotype was seen many times. The chain combines TRBV20-1 with TRBJ1-1; TRBD1 agrees at 7 bases. Germline loops: CDR1 DFQATT, CDR2 SNEGSKA (reference sequence). V lost 5 bases and J lost 3; bases outside the gene matches: 6. This CDR3 is built from 13 residues. In DNA, the CDR3 is TGCAGTGCTTGCGCGACAGGGTACACTGAAGCTTTCTTT. The encoded protein is CSACATGYTEAFF.

Ten or more counts support this clonotype. The chain couples TRBV5-5 to TRBJ2-3, with 7 nucleotides matching TRBD1. With V trimmed by 3 bases and J by 2 bases, 9 bases remained unmatched. Germline-derived CDR1 and CDR2 are SGHKS and YYEKEE (reference sequence). The length of the CDR3 is 16 residues. CDR3 in amino acids: CASSSRDRIFTDTQYF. The CDR3 nucleotides read TGTGCCAGCAGCTCCCGGGACAGAATATTCACAGATACGCAGTATTTT.

This clonotype was found many times. V and J are TRBV18 and TRBJ1-2, with a weak D call TRBD1 (5 bases). Germline V gene data show CDR1 as KGHSH and CDR2 as LQKENI. The length of the CDR3 is 16 residues. With 6 bases removed from V and 4 bases from J, the gap between germline ends came to 21 bases. This chain's CDR3 is CASSDGTAGYGYGYTF. CDR3 bases: TGTGCCAGCTCGGATGGGACCGCAGGTTATGGCTATGGCTACACCTTC.

At least ten counts were recorded for this clonotype. The CDR3 coding sequence is TGTGCCAGCAGCTATAGGGGGGTAGGCCCCTACAATGAGCAGTTCTTC. It specifies CASSYRGVGPYNEQFF. The V call is TRBV27, the J call TRBJ2-1; perhaps D is TRBD1 or TRBD2 (6 bases each). The V gene's germline CDR1 is MNHEY and CDR2 SMNVEV (reference sequence). Trimming removed 6 bases from V and 2 bases from J, with 17 bases in between. CDR3 size: 16 residues.

As concerns this clonotype: The junction differs from germline at one of its ends, possibly a read error. V gene TRBV19 combines with J gene TRBJ2-2, with D possibly being TRBD1 or TRBD2 (5 bases each). This CDR3 spans 14 amino acids. Germline loops: CDR1 LNHDA, CDR2 SQIVND (reference sequence). In DNA, the CDR3 is TGTGCCAGTAGTGCTCGACAGATCACCGGGGAGCTGTTCTTT. As protein: CASSARQITGELFF.

This clonotype was recorded a few times. The V and J genes are TRBV5-5 and TRBJ1-2; D ambiguous. This CDR3 region has 16 residues. V lost 4 bases and J lost 8, with 24 bases in between. The germline CDR1 and CDR2 sequences are SGHKS and YYEKEE (reference sequence). CDR3 amino acids: CASSPRVGVPVEGYTF. The CDR3 DNA reads as TGTGCCAGCAGCCCCCGTGTCGGGGTACCCGTGGAAGGCTACACCTTC.

The sample holds many counts of this clonotype. In DNA form, the CDR3 reads TGTGCCAGCAGCTCTGGGGGGGGCGGAGAGACCCAGTACTTC. Its protein product is CASSSGGGGETQYF. V gene TRBV11-1 combines with J gene TRBJ2-5, with D perhaps TRBD2 (7 bases). The length of the CDR3 is 14 residues. Germline loops: CDR1 SGHAT, CDR2 FQDESV (reference sequence). The V gene lost 4 bases and the J gene lost 4 bases, with 13 bases spanning the gap.

Comments on this clonotype: Given a much more abundant clone one base away, this may be a read error. V usage is TRBV30 and J usage is TRBJ2-3; 12 bases agree with TRBD2. The V gene end was trimmed by 5 bases and the J gene end by 2 bases; junction bases not matched to a gene: 2. The CDR3 length is 14 residues. Germline CDR1 is GTSNPN and CDR2 is SVGIG (reference sequence). CDR3 sequence (DNA): TGTGCCTGGGGACTAGCGGGATCCACAGATACGCAGTATTTT. Protein sequence: CAWGLAGSTDTQYF.

This clonotype came up many times. The V gene is TRBV5-1, the J gene TRBJ1-5; 9 positions agree with TRBD1. Germline V gene data show CDR1 as SGHRS and CDR2 as YFSETQ. V trimming: 0 bases; J trimming: 6 bases; junction bases outside the gene matches: 4. This CDR3 has 15 residues. The CDR3 protein is CASSLGQGGSQPQHF. As DNA, the CDR3 is TGCGCCAGCAGCTTGGGACAGGGGGGAAGTCAGCCCCAGCATTTT.

This clonotype showed up just a few times. The genes are TRBV7-9 and TRBJ2-2, with D tentatively TRBD2 (5 bases). Germline loops: CDR1 SEHNR, CDR2 FQNEAQ (reference sequence). Trimming left V 4 bases short and J 5 bases short, with 20 bases between. This CDR3 is built from 17 residues. CDR3 sequence: CASSSQDYKFETGELFF. The CDR3, as DNA: TGTGCCAGCAGCTCCCAAGACTACAAATTTGAGACCGGGGAGCTGTTTTTT. The full variable domain, in which reference TRBV7-9 and TRBJ2-2 provide the parts outside the CDR3, is DTGVSQNPRHKITKRGQNVTFRCDPISEHNRLYWYRQTLGQGPEFLTYFQNEAQLEKSRLLSDRFSAERPKGSFSTLEIQRTEQGDSAMYLCASSSQDYKFETGELFFGEGSRLTVL.

The chain recombines TRBV5-6 with TRBJ2-5, with TRBD1 matching over 8 bases. V gave up 1 base and J gave up 13 bases; unmatched junction bases: 9. Germline lookup yields CDR1 SGHDT and CDR2 YYEEEE. CDR3 length: 13 amino acids. The CDR3 here is CASSLPGTGPSYF. Written as DNA, the CDR3 is TGTGCCAGCAGCTTGCCTGGGACAGGCCCCTCGTACTTC.

This clonotype was found many times. The chain links TRBV28 to TRBJ1-5; D is possibly TRBD1 (5 bases). CDR3 length: 14 residues. Trimming shortened V by 3 bases and J by 3 bases, and 9 bases separated the two germline ends. Germline CDR1 and CDR2: MDHEN and SYDVKM. CDR3 coding DNA: TGTGCCAGCAGTTTTGGGACGATCAATCAGCCCCAGCATTTT. Its translation: CASSFGTINQPQHF.

This clonotype occurred many times. The chain recombines TRBV6-1 with TRBJ1-6; D is uncertain. Germline values: CDR1 MNHNS, CDR2 SASEGT. Trimming removed 7 bases at V and 9 bases at J, with 19 bases between. The CDR3 totals 15 residues. CDR3 in amino acids: CASKIAQARFSPLHF. The DNA of the CDR3 is TGTGCCAGCAAAATAGCGCAGGCACGGTTTTCACCCCTCCACTTT.

This clonotype was observed a few times. The chain recombines TRBV15 with TRBJ1-2; D unclear. CDR1 and CDR2 from the germline V gene are LNHNV and YYDKDF (reference sequence). CDR3 length equals 14 residues. V was shortened by 5 bases and J by 3 bases, with 13 bases between the two germline ends. In nucleotides, the CDR3 is TGTGCCACCAGCTATCCTTCCGGGGACTATGGCTACACCTTC. Protein product: CATSYPSGDYGYTF.

This clonotype was counted ten times or more. This rearrangement joins TRBV29-1 to TRBJ1-1, with a possible D match to TRBD1 (5 bases). Per germline, CDR1 SQVTM and CDR2 ANQGSEA. V lost 6 bases and J 8 bases, leaving 10 bases between the germline ends. The CDR3 contains 10 residues. The CDR3 bases are TGCAGCGTGAGGGGTCCCGAAGCTTTCTTT. Amino acids: CSVRGPEAFF.